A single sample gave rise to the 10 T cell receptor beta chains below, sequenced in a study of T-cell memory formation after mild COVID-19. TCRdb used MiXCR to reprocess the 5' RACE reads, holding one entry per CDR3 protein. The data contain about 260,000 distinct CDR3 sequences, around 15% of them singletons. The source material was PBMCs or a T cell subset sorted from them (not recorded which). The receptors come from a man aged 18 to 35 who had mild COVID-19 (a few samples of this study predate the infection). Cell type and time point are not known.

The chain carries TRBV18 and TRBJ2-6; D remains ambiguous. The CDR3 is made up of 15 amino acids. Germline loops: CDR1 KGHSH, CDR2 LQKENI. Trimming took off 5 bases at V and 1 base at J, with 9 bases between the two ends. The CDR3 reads CASSSITSGANVLTF. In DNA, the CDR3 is TGTGCCAGCTCATCCATTACTTCTGGGGCCAACGTCCTGACTTTC.

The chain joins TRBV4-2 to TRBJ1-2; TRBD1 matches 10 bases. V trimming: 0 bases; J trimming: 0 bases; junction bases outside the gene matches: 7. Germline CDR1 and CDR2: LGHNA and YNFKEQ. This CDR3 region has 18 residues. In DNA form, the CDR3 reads TGTGCCAGCAGCCAAGAGGATTGGACAGGGGGAGCTAACTATGGCTACACCTTC. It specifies CASSQEDWTGGANYGYTF.

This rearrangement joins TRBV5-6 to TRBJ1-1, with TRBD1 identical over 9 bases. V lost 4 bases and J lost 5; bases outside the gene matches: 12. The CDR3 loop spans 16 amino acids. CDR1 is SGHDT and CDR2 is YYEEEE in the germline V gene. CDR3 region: CASSLPGQGRMTEAFF. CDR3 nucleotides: TGTGCCAGCAGCCTACCGGGACAGGGTCGGATGACTGAAGCTTTCTTT. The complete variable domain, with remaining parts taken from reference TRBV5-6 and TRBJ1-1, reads DAGVTQSPTHLIKTRGQQVTLRCSPKSGHDTVSWYQQALGQGPQFIFQYYEEEERQRGNFPDRFSGHQFPNYSSELNVNALLLGDSALYLCASSLPGQGRMTEAFFGQGTRLTVV.

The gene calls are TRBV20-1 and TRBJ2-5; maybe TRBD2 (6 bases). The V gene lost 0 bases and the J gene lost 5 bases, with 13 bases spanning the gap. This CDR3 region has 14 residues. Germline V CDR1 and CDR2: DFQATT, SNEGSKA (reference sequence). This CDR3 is CSARDHGGGETQYF. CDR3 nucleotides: TGCAGTGCTAGAGATCACGGGGGTGGCGAGACCCAGTACTTC.

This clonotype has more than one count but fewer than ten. CDR3 in DNA: TGCAGTGCTAGAGTCGAGGGGGCGGACGAGCAGTACGTC. It translates to CSARVEGADEQYV. This chain uses TRBV20-1 with TRBJ2-7; 7 bases agree with TRBD1. The CDR3 length is 13 residues. Germline V lookup: CDR1 DFQATT, CDR2 SNEGSKA (reference sequence). V lost 1 base and J lost 5; bases outside the gene matches: 5.

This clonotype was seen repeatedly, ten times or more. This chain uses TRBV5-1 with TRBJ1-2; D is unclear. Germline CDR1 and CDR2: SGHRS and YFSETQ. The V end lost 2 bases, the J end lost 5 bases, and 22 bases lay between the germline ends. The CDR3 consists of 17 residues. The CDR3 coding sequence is TGCGCCAGCAGCTTCGGAGCGCCTTTCGAGGGCGGGTATGGCTACACCTTC. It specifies CASSFGAPFEGGYGYTF.

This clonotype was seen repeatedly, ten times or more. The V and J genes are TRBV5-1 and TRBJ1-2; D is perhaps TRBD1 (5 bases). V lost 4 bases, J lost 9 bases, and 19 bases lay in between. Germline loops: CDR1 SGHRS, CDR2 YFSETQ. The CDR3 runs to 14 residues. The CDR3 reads CASSPDDPPGRYTF. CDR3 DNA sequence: TGCGCCAGCAGCCCTGATGATCCCCCGGGACGCTACACCTTC.

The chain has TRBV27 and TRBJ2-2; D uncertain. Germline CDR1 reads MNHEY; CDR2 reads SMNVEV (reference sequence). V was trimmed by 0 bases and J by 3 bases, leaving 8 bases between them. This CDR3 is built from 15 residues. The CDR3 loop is CASSLSWPDTGELFF. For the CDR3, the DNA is TGTGCCAGCAGTTTATCGTGGCCTGACACCGGGGAGCTGTTTTTT.

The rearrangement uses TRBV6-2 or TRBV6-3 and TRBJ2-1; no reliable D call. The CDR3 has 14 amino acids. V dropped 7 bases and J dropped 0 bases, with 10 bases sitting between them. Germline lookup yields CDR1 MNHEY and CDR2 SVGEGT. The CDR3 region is CASTHSDSYNEQFF. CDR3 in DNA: TGTGCCAGCACTCACTCGGACTCCTACAATGAGCAGTTCTTC.

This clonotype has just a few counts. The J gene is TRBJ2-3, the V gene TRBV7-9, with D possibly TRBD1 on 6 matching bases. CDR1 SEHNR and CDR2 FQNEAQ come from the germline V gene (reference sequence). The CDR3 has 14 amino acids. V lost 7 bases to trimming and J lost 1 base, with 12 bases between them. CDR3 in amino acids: CASTLGARTDTQYF. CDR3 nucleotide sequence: TGTGCCAGCACCTTGGGGGCACGCACAGATACGCAGTATTTT. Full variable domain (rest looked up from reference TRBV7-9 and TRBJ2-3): DTGVSQNPRHKITKRGQNVTFRCDPISEHNRLYWYRQTLGQGPEFLTYFQNEAQLEKSRLLSDRFSAERPKGSFSTLEIQRTEQGDSAMYLCASTLGARTDTQYFGPGTRLTVL.